This T cell receptor beta chain was captured in a study of T cell responses to AZD1222 COVID-19 vaccine. Only in-frame clones appear in the TCRdb table, and some are missing; sequencing was by immunoSEQ multiplex PCR. This table holds 100,000 to 150,000 clones, approximately 89% found once. Of note for this clone: The antigen is not known.

Findings of the study overall: Females outnumbered males among donors, who were mostly white British; clonal diversity was possibly underestimated. With two AZD1222 doses given, Spike-specific TCR breadth and depth both rose. Unmutated regions of variants are reportedly targeted by nearly half of spike-specific TCRs. It was only after the peak T cell response that any repertoires were sampled.

Sequencing used peripheral blood, obtained on day 0 of AZD1222 vaccination. The clonotype was recovered from an adult in good health.

The CDR3 reads CASSFSGSSYEQYF. The CDR3 nucleotides are TGTGCCAGCAGCTTTAGCGGGTCCTCCTACGAGCAGTACTTC. The chain employs TRBV5-6 and TRBJ2-7; TRBD2 agrees at 7 bases. The CDR3 covers 14 residues. Germline-derived CDR1 and CDR2 are SGHDT and YYEEEE. The J segment lost 0 bases and the V segment lost 2 bases, leaving 2 bases of the junction unmatched.